The rows below give T cell receptor beta chains drawn from one sample of a study of cytomegalovirus exposure and HLA in healthy donors. Data came from immunoSEQ multiplex PCR; TCRdb stores just in-frame clones and leaves some out. The table includes about 65,000 clones, roughly 75% detected once. Material: PBMCs. These receptor sequences come from a woman aged 25 to 39 in good health and CMV-seronegative. The CDR3 runs from the conserved cysteine through the conserved F or W. The D gene is left open where the match is weak. Size values are once, few and many counts, or a class for expanded clones, and some rows have none.

abundance,d_gene,v_gene,j_gene,len,CDR3aa,CDR3nt
-,-,TRBV15,TRBJ2-7,14,CATSREGLRGEQYF,TGTGCCACTAGCAGAGAAGGTCTCAGAGGGGAGCAGTACTTC
-,-,TRBV29-1,TRBJ2-7,13,CSVGVGGGGEQYF,TGCAGCGTTGGAGTGGGGGGTGGAGGCGAGCAGTACTTC
-,-,TRBV9,TRBJ2-6,14,CASSVTAGANVLTF,TGTGCCAGCAGCGTAACAGCTGGGGCCAACGTCCTGACTTTC
few,-,TRBV4-2,TRBJ1-1,16,CASSPSLLNRETEAFF,TGTGCCAGCAGCCCAAGCCTTTTGAACAGAGAAACTGAAGCTTTCTTT
-,-,TRBV30,TRBJ2-7,12,CAWSGHNLEQYF,TGTGCCTGGAGTGGACATAACCTCGAGCAGTACTTC
few,-,TRBV30,TRBJ1-1,11,CAWSVTGEAFF,TGTGCCTGGAGTGTAACGGGTGAAGCTTTCTTT
-,-,TRBV29-1,TRBJ1-3,12,CSVREREDTIYF,TGCAGCGTACGAGAAAGGGAGGACACCATATATTTT
-,TRBD1,TRBV30,TRBJ1-2,14,CAWMGQEVNYGYTF,TGTGCCTGGATGGGACAGGAGGTTAACTATGGCTACACCTTC
once,TRBD1,TRBV19,TRBJ1-5,15,CASSIPAGGGQPQHF,TGTGCCAGTAGTATCCCCGCAGGGGGAGGCCAGCCCCAGCATTTT
-,TRBD1,TRBV4-1,TRBJ1-4,14,CASSQDRGGEKLFF,TGCGCCAGCAGCCAGGACAGGGGCGGTGAAAAACTGTTTTTT
-,-,TRBV21-1,TRBJ2-7,14,CASSVAGRPYEQYF,TGTGCCAGCAGCGTAGCCGGGAGGCCCTACGAGCAGTACTTC
-,-,TRBV10-1,TRBJ2-2,13,CASSDFVTGELFF,TGCGCCAGCAGTGATTTCGTTACCGGGGAGCTGTTTTTT
-,-,TRBV30,TRBJ2-2,14,CATASRSNTGELFF,TGTGCCACAGCCTCCCGCTCGAACACCGGGGAGCTGTTTTTT
-,TRBD1,TRBV14,TRBJ2-1,15,CASSLGDSNYNEQFF,TGTGCCAGCAGCCTAGGGGACAGTAACTACAATGAGCAGTTCTTC
-,-,TRBV6-5,TRBJ1-2,13,CASSYPGNYGYTF,TGTGCCAGCAGTTACCCGGGAAACTATGGCTACACCTTC
-,-,TRBV4-1,TRBJ1-3,13,CASSQVNGNTIYF,TGCGCCAGCAGCCAAGTTAATGGAAACACCATATATTTT
-,-,TRBV5-1,TRBJ1-5,15,CASSLMGGSGQPQHF,TGCGCCAGCAGCTTGATGGGGGGATCTGGACAGCCCCAGCATTTT
-,-,TRBV30,TRBJ1-5,15,CAWSAGGGGNQPQHF,TGTGCCTGGAGTGCGGGGGGCGGGGGCAATCAGCCCCAGCATTTT
-,-,TRBV30,TRBJ2-6,15,CAWRGAHSGANVLTF,TGTGCCTGGAGGGGCGCTCACTCTGGGGCCAACGTCCTGACTTTC
-,-,TRBV30,TRBJ2-3,15,CAWGRRFTPPDTQYF,TGTGCCTGGGGGCGACGTTTCACCCCCCCAGATACGCAGTATTTT
-,TRBD2,TRBV30,TRBJ2-1,13,CAWSGGGKGEQFF,TGTGCCTGGAGTGGGGGGGGGAAGGGTGAGCAGTTCTTC
-,-,TRBV2,TRBJ1-3,15,CASSEGRDSGNTIYF,TGTGCCAGCAGTGAAGGGAGGGACTCTGGAAACACCATATATTTT